Here is one T cell receptor (beta chain) with its context. The data originate from a study of response to subunit inactivated influenza vaccine. Using its own MiXCR run on the RT-PCR reads, TCRdb lists one record per CDR3 protein. The sample carries about 570,000 distinct CDR3 sequences, about 10% recorded once. Germline CDR1 reads SGHRS; CDR2 reads YFSETQ. Between the trimmed V and J ends, which lost 3 bases and 3 bases, there was a span of 10 bases. This CDR3 comprises 14 residues. These data were also reused for a study on T cells expressing NK-cell markers. That source reports: Template switching by 5'RACE with UMIs generated the TCR beta cDNA. Sorted CD3+CD56-NKG2C+, CD3+CD56+NKG2C- and CD3+CD56+NKG2C+ T cells were the source of the TCR beta repertoires. Out of eight donors sequenced, seven tested HCMV-seropositive and the remaining one seronegative. Of the CD8+ T cell pool in 5 to 7 donors, about 1.0-7.5% was accounted for by dominant NKG2C+ clonotypes.

The receptor's source is a man aged 45-65 years who received an inactivated influenza vaccine. Here the sequenced sample was PBMCs from blood, taken on the day of vaccination. The chain recombines TRBV5-1 with TRBJ1-5, with TRBD1 as a possible D gene (5 bases). This chain's CDR3 is CASSYDSPNQPQHF. Written as DNA, the CDR3 is TGCGCCAGCAGCTACGACAGCCCCAATCAGCCCCAGCATTTT.